One sample yielded the 29 T cell receptor beta chains listed below, sequenced in a study of regulatory T cells in long-lasting Graves disease. Time point meaning: persistent/refractory GD, antithyroid drugs over 5 years with positive TRAb. PBMC RNA was the source of the TCR library. CDR3 regions were amplified by Arm-PCR using iRepertoire HTBI primers to build TCR beta libraries. MiXCR was run by TCRdb on the multiplex PCR reads, yielding one entry per CDR3 protein. The sample includes about 400,000 distinct CDR3 sequences, around 21% of them seen just once. The specimen was peripheral blood mononuclear cells (PBMCs), collected when the disease was refractory, from a patient treated with antithyroid drugs. Source of these receptors: a female donor with Graves disease.

This clonotype was seen only a few times. This rearrangement joins TRBV5-1 to TRBJ2-2; D remains unclear. The CDR3 covers 15 residues. Trimming shortened V by 2 bases and J by 4 bases, and 12 bases separated the two germline ends. CDR1 and CDR2 from the germline V gene are SGHRS and YFSETQ. The CDR3 DNA reads TGCGCCAGCAGCTTTAAAGGATCTTTCACCGGGGAGCTGTTTTTT. Its protein product is CASSFKGSFTGELFF.

This clonotype was counted ten times or more. The V gene is TRBV30, the J gene TRBJ1-4, with a weak D call TRBD1 (5 bases). Between the trimmed V and J ends, which lost 3 bases and 5 bases, there was a span of 16 bases. Germline assignment: CDR1 GTSNPN and CDR2 SVGIG (reference sequence). There are 15 residues in the CDR3. CDR3 sequence: CAWRTLAGLNEKLFF. The DNA for the CDR3 is TGTGCCTGGAGAACGTTGGCAGGGCTGAATGAAAAACTGTTTTTT.

In DNA form, the CDR3 reads TGCGCCAGCAGCCAAGATTGGGGGGGCGCGGGCAATCAGCCCCAGCATTTT. Translated: CASSQDWGGAGNQPQHF. This chain uses TRBV4-3 with TRBJ1-5, with a tentative D call TRBD1 (6 bases). V was cut by 0 bases and J by 2 bases, with 14 bases left in between. This CDR3 comprises 17 residues. Germline V lookup: CDR1 LGHNA, CDR2 YSLEER.

Points on this clonotype: Its ends do not fully match the called genes, so a read error is possible. V usage is TRBV20-1 and J usage is TRBJ1-1, with D possibly TRBD1 on 6 matching bases. Germline-derived CDR1 and CDR2 are DFQATT and SNEGSKA (reference sequence). The CDR3 totals 15 residues. The CDR3 nucleotides are TGCGGTGCTAGGGATTCTAACAGGGTGAACACTGAAGCTTTCTTT. Its protein is CGARDSNRVNTEAFF.

This clonotype was found a few times. The rearrangement links TRBV25-1 to TRBJ1-1; possibly TRBD1 for D (5 bases). Germline V gives CDR1 MGHDK, CDR2 SYGVNS. The CDR3 runs 17 residues. The ends were cut back, 7 bases at V and 0 bases at J, with 21 bases in the middle. In nucleotides, the CDR3 is TGTGCCAGCATCCCCTCGCAGGGCCAGTTCATGAACACTGAAGCTTTCTTT. It translates to CASIPSQGQFMNTEAFF.

This clonotype was counted a single time. The chain is built from TRBV6-5 and TRBJ1-1; 7 bases agree with TRBD1. This CDR3 has 15 amino acids. V shed 4 bases and J 4 bases; nucleotides not matched to a gene: 9. CDR1 MNHEY and CDR2 SVGAGI come from the germline V gene. The CDR3 here is CASSSTDRVGTEAFF. CDR3 coding DNA: TGTGCCAGCAGTTCGACCGACAGGGTGGGCACTGAAGCTTTCTTT.

This CDR3 reads CASSQEPGTDSGNTIYF. CDR3 sequence (DNA): TGTGCCAGCAGCCAAGAACCCGGGACAGACTCTGGAAACACCATATATTTT. The chain links TRBV3-1 to TRBJ1-3, with TRBD1 matching over 7 bases. Losses at the gene ends were 0 bases for V and 0 bases for J; bases not matched to a gene: 5. The CDR3 extends over 17 amino acids. Germline assignment: CDR1 LGHDT and CDR2 YNNKEL (reference sequence).

This clonotype was seen at least ten times. The chain uses TRBV28 and TRBJ2-5; 7 bases match TRBD2. Trimming took 5 bases from V and 5 from J; bases not matched to a gene: 5. CDR3 length: 13 amino acids. CDR1 is MDHEN, CDR2 SYDVKM, per germline. CDR3 sequence (DNA): TGTGCCAGCAGTCCAGCGGGACTGGAGACCCAGTACTTC. It yields the protein CASSPAGLETQYF. Full variable domain (missing parts from reference TRBV28 and TRBJ2-5): DVKVTQSSRYLVKRTGEKVFLECVQDMDHENMFWYRQDPGLGLRLIYFSYDVKMKEKGDIPEGYSVSREKKERFSLILESASTNQTSMYLCASSPAGLETQYFGPGTRLLVL.

This clonotype turned up a few times. This chain connects TRBV29-1 to TRBJ2-2; TRBD2 agrees at 7 bases. The V gene end was trimmed by 3 bases and the J gene end by 5 bases; junction bases not matched to a gene: 0. The germline gives CDR1 SQVTM, CDR2 ANQGSEA. The CDR3 loop spans 12 amino acids. The CDR3 bases are TGCAGCGTTGACGGGGGGACCGGGGAGCTGTTTTTT. Protein sequence: CSVDGGTGELFF.

The genes are TRBV4-2 and TRBJ2-5, with 9 bases lining up with TRBD1. Trimming cost V 4 bases and J 3 bases; bases outside gene matches: 6. From germline, CDR1 is LGHNA and CDR2 YNFKEQ. This CDR3 is built from 15 residues. CDR3 nucleotide sequence: TGTGCCAGCAGCCTTGTACAGGGGGCCAAAGAGACCCAGTACTTC. This gives the protein CASSLVQGAKETQYF.

The chain has TRBV6-2 or TRBV6-3 and TRBJ2-3; 8 bases match TRBD2. V shed 2 bases and J 4 bases; nucleotides not matched to a gene: 5. The CDR3 length is 15 residues. Germline CDR1 MNHEY, CDR2 SVGEGT. The CDR3 nucleotides are TGTGCCAGCAGTTACGTCGGGAGGGCGTCAGATACGCAGTATTTT. It translates to CASSYVGRASDTQYF.

This clonotype has a handful of counts. Just one base apart from a much larger clone, this may be a read error. This chain connects TRBV12-5 to TRBJ1-1; D call uncertain. This CDR3 has 13 amino acids. Looked up from germline, CDR1 is LGHNT and CDR2 is FRNRAP. CDR3 sequence (DNA): TGTGCTAGTGGTTTGTCTCGAGGCACTGAAGCTTCCTTT. This gives the protein CASGLSRGTEASF.

The J gene is TRBJ2-7, the V gene TRBV7-8; the D gene is possibly TRBD1 (5 bases). Trimming cost V 3 bases and J 2 bases, with 11 bases left between them. The CDR3 spans 14 residues. Looked up from germline, CDR1 is SGHVS and CDR2 is FQNEAQ. CDR3 protein: CASSFSLGPYEQYF. The CDR3 nucleotides are TGTGCCAGCAGCTTTTCGTTGGGGCCCTACGAGCAGTACTTC.

This clonotype came up a few times. The rearrangement links TRBV6-9 to TRBJ1-1; 10 bases align to TRBD1. The germline V gene has CDR1 MNHGY and CDR2 SVAAGI. The CDR3 consists of 14 residues. The junction had 6 bases not matched to a gene; V was cut back by 3 bases and J by 8 bases. The DNA for the CDR3 is TGTGCCAGCAGTTACCGTCCGGGACAGGGGGAAGCTTTCTTT. As protein: CASSYRPGQGEAFF.

This clonotype was detected once. This chain links TRBV7-3 with TRBJ2-2; 13 positions agree with TRBD2. Per germline, CDR1 SGHTA and CDR2 FQGTGA. Losses at the gene ends were 2 bases for V and 3 bases for J; bases not matched to a gene: 6. The CDR3 length is 18 residues. DNA of the CDR3: TGTGCCAGCAGCTTAGGACTAGCGGGAGTATTGGACACCGGGGAGCTGTTTTTT. Amino acid sequence: CASSLGLAGVLDTGELFF.

The chain couples TRBV7-9 to TRBJ1-1; 7 bases fit TRBD1. Germline loops: CDR1 SEHNR, CDR2 FQNEAQ (reference sequence). The CDR3 is 16 residues long. V shed 4 bases and J 3 bases; nucleotides not matched to a gene: 11. CDR3 residues: CASSSLSGGPHTEAFF. CDR3 nucleotides: TGTGCCAGCAGCTCACTATCAGGGGGTCCTCACACTGAAGCTTTCTTT.

In its sample, this clonotype was seen many times. CDR3 sequence reads: CASQDGLGSRTEAFF. The CDR3 nucleotides read TGTGCCAGCCAAGATGGACTAGGGTCGCGCACTGAAGCTTTCTTT. The chain employs TRBV2 and TRBJ1-1; D gene uncertain. CDR3 size: 15 residues. Trimming took 8 bases from V and 4 from J, leaving 20 bases between them. Germline V gives CDR1 SNHLY, CDR2 FYNNEI.

This clonotype came up many times. The J gene is TRBJ2-3, the V gene TRBV18, with D unclear. Trimming removed 1 base from V and 4 bases from J, with 9 bases in between. The CDR3 length is 14 residues. Germline assignment: CDR1 KGHSH and CDR2 LQKENI. The CDR3 here is CASSPRLVPDTQYF. In DNA form, the CDR3 reads TGTGCCAGCTCACCACGGCTAGTGCCAGATACGCAGTATTTT.

The sample holds many counts of this clonotype. The chain combines TRBV28 with TRBJ2-2; 7 bases match TRBD1. Looked up from germline, CDR1 is MDHEN and CDR2 is SYDVKM. The junction had 5 bases not matched to a gene; V was cut back by 7 bases and J by 0 bases. CDR3 length equals 15 residues. The CDR3 spells CASTAGTANTGELFF. In DNA form, the CDR3 reads TGTGCCAGCACCGCCGGGACAGCGAACACCGGGGAGCTGTTTTTT. Drawing the rest from reference TRBV28 and TRBJ2-2, the complete variable domain is DVKVTQSSRYLVKRTGEKVFLECVQDMDHENMFWYRQDPGLGLRLIYFSYDVKMKEKGDIPEGYSVSREKKERFSLILESASTNQTSMYLCASTAGTANTGELFFGEGSRLTVL.

This sequence joins TRBV6-1 and TRBJ2-5; D possibly uses TRBD1 or TRBD2 (5 bases each). This CDR3 contains 16 residues. CDR1 is MNHNS and CDR2 is SASEGT in the germline V gene. The V and J ends lost 5 bases and 7 bases respectively, with 23 bases between them. DNA of the CDR3: TGTGCCAGCAGTCGACCCCGGGAACTCCGGGGACCGACCCAGTACTTC. This codes for CASSRPRELRGPTQYF.

In its sample, this clonotype was seen a few times. V and J are TRBV12-3 or TRBV12-4 and TRBJ2-7; 8 bases line up with TRBD1. The V and J ends lost 6 bases and 2 bases, in that order; junction bases with no gene match: 3. The CDR3 is made up of 13 amino acids. The CDR3 region has the DNA TGTGCCAGCAGGACAGGGGAGACCTACGAGCAGTACTTC. It yields the protein CASRTGETYEQYF.

This clonotype was recorded many times. The genes are TRBV2 and TRBJ2-7; possibly TRBD1 or TRBD2 for D (5 bases each). The V gene lost 8 bases and the J gene lost 1 base, with 12 bases spanning the gap. Germline V gives CDR1 SNHLY, CDR2 FYNNEI. This CDR3 spans 13 amino acids. Written as DNA, the CDR3 is TGTGCCAGCCGCCTCGGGGCGTCCTACGAGCAGTACTTC. Encoded protein: CASRLGASYEQYF. The full variable domain, with the rest looked up from reference TRBV2 and TRBJ2-7, is EPEVTQTPSHQVTQMGQEVILRCVPISNHLYFYWYRQILGQKVEFLVSFYNNEISEKSEIFDDQFSVERPDGSNFTLKIRSTKLEDSAMYFCASRLGASYEQYFGPGTRLTVT.

This clonotype was seen once. One base away lies a much larger clone, so this may be a sequencing read error. Since the CDR3 does not end with the conserved phenylalanine or tryptophan, this likely comes from a read error. CDR3 region: CASSLGDREETQYL. The DNA of the CDR3 is TGTGCCAGCAGTTTAGGGGACCGAGAAGAGACCCAGTACCTC. The chain joins TRBV12-3 or TRBV12-4 to TRBJ2-5, with D possibly being TRBD1 or TRBD2 (5 bases each). The CDR3 spans 14 residues. V lost 1 base to trimming and J lost 3 bases, with 9 bases between them.

This clonotype occurred a few times. The chain uses TRBV9 and TRBJ1-3; tentatively, D is TRBD1 (6 bases). The CDR3 consists of 15 residues. Looked up from germline, CDR1 is SGDLS and CDR2 is YYNGEE. V dropped 3 bases and J dropped 2 bases, with 12 bases sitting between them. The CDR3 sequence is CASSEIGGTGNTIYF. CDR3 nucleotides: TGTGCCAGCAGCGAGATAGGGGGTACTGGAAACACCATATATTTT.

V is TRBV6-1 and J is TRBJ2-2; TRBD2 might be the D (6 bases). The V end was cut by 5 bases, the J end by 2 bases, with 9 bases between. Germline CDR1 is MNHNS and CDR2 is SASEGT. This CDR3 is built from 14 residues. The DNA of the CDR3 is TGTGCCAGCAGTACTGCGGGAAACACCGGGGAGCTGTTTTTT. Residues: CASSTAGNTGELFF.

The chain combines TRBV18 with TRBJ1-4; D is uncertain. Between the trimmed V and J ends, which lost 3 bases and 0 bases, there was a span of 8 bases. The germline V gene encodes CDR1 KGHSH and CDR2 LQKENI. The CDR3 has 15 amino acids. CDR3 sequence (DNA): TGTGCCAGCTCACCGGCGGAAACAACTAATGAAAAACTGTTTTTT. Translating it yields CASSPAETTNEKLFF.

This clonotype turned up a few times. CDR3 sequence: CASSTSPEISAGDKPQHF. Written as DNA, the CDR3 is TGTGCCAGTAGTACCAGCCCCGAAATTTCGGCTGGAGATAAGCCCCAGCATTTT. This chain joins TRBV19 and TRBJ1-5; D is ambiguous. The CDR3 consists of 18 residues. The germline CDR1 and CDR2 sequences are LNHDA and SQIVND (reference sequence). Trimming removed 4 bases at V and 8 bases at J, with 27 bases between.

The chain couples TRBV7-9 to TRBJ1-1; D might be TRBD1 (5 bases). Germline V gene lookup returns CDR1 SEHNR and CDR2 FQNEAQ (reference sequence). There are 12 residues in the CDR3. The V gene lost 8 bases and the J gene lost 2 bases, with 9 bases spanning the gap. The CDR3 loop is CASGTRNTEAFF. The CDR3 region has the DNA TGTGCCAGCGGGACCAGAAACACTGAAGCTTTCTTT. Supplemented by reference TRBV7-9 and TRBJ1-1, the full variable domain reads DTGVSQNPRHKITKRGQNVTFRCDPISEHNRLYWYRQTLGQGPEFLTYFQNEAQLEKSRLLSDRFSAERPKGSFSTLEIQRTEQGDSAMYLCASGTRNTEAFFGQGTRLTVV.

Only one count was recorded for this clonotype. The rearrangement links TRBV24-1 to TRBJ2-3; the D is unclear. Germline values: CDR1 KGHDR, CDR2 SFDVKD. The germline V and J ends were trimmed by 6 bases and 4 bases, with 10 bases remaining between them. The CDR3 runs to 13 residues. CDR3 in amino acids: CATSSELSDTQYF. The CDR3 DNA reads as TGTGCCACCAGTTCGGAGTTGTCAGATACGCAGTATTTT.